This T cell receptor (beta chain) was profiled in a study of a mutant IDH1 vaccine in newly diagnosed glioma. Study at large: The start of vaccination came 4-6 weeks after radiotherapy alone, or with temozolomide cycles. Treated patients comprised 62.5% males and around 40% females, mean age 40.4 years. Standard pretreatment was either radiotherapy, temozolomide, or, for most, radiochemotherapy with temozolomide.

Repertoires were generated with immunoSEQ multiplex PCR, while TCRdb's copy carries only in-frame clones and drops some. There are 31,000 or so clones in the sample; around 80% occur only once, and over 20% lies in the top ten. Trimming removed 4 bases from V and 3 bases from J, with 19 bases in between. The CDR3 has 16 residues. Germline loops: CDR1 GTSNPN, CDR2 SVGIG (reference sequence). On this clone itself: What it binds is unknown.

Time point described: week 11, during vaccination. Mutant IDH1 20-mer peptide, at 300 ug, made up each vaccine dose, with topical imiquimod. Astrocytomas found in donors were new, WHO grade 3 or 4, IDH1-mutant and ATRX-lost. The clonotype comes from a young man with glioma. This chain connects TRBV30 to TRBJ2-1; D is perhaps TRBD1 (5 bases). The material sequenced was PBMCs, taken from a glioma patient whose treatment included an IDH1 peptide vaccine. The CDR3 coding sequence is TGTGCCTGGAACCAATTGACAGACGGTTTCTACAATGAGCAGTTCTTC. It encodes CAWNQLTDGFYNEQFF.